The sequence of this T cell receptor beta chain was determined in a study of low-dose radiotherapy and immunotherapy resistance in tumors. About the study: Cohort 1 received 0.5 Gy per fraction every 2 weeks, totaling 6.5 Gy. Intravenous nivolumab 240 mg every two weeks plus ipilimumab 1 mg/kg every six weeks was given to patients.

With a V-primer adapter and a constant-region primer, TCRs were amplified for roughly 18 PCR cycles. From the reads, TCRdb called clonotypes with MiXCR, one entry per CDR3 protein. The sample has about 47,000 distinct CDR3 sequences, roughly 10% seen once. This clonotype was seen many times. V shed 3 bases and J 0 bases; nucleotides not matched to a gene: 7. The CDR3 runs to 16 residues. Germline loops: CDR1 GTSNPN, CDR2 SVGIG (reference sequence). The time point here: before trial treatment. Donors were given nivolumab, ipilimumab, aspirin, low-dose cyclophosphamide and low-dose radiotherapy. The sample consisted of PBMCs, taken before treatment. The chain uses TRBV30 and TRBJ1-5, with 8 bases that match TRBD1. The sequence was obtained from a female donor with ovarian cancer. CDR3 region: CAWSRQGRNSNQPQHF. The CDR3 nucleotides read TGTGCCTGGAGCAGACAGGGGAGAAATAGCAATCAGCCCCAGCATTTT.